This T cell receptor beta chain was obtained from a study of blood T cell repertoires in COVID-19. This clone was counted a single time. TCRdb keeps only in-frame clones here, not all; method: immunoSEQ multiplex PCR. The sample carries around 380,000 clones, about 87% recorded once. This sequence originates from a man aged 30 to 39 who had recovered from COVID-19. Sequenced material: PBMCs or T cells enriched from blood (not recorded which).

CDR3 amino acids: CASSTSGGSHNEQFF. CDR3 sequence (DNA): TGTGCCAGTAGTACAAGCGGGGGGTCTCACAATGAGCAGTTCTTC. This chain joins TRBV19 and TRBJ2-1; 9 bases are shared with TRBD2. The V and J ends lost 4 bases and 5 bases, in that order; junction bases with no gene match: 6. CDR3 length equals 15 residues. From germline, CDR1 is LNHDA and CDR2 SQIVND (reference sequence).